This entry describes one T cell receptor (beta chain). The J segment lost 0 bases and the V segment lost 5 bases, leaving 5 bases of the junction unmatched. Germline V gene lookup returns CDR1 ENHRY and CDR2 SYGVKD. The CDR3 sequence is 15 residues long. This record belongs to a study of cytomegalovirus exposure and HLA in healthy donors. It was with 60 Vbeta and 13 Jbeta primers that the PCR ran. Method: immunoSEQ multiplex PCR; TCRdb's copy keeps in-frame clones and lacks some. The sample holds 140,000 to 150,000 clones, 70% to 85% seen once. The receptor was isolated from a man aged 40-49 years in good health and CMV-seronegative. Sequenced: PBMCs. The chain links TRBV10-3 to TRBJ1-2; 8 positions match TRBD1. The CDR3 DNA is TGTGCCATCAGTCCGGCAGGGGGCTCTAACTATGGCTACACCTTC. Protein product: CAISPAGGSNYGYTF.